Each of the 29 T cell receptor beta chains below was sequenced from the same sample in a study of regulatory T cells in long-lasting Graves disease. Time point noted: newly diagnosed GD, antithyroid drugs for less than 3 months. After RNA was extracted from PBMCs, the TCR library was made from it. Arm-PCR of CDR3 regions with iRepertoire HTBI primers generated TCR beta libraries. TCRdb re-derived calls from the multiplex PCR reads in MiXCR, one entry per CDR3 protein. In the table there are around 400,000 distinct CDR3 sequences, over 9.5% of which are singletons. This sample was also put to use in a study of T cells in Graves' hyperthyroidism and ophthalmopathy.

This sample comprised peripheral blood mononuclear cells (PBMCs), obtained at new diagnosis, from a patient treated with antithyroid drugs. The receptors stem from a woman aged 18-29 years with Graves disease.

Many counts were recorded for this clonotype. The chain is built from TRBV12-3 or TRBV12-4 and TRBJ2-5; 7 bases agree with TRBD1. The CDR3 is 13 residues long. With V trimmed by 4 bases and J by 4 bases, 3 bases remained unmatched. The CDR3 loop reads CASSSGQVETQYF. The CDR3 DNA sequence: TGTGCCAGCAGTTCTGGACAGGTAGAGACCCAGTACTTC.

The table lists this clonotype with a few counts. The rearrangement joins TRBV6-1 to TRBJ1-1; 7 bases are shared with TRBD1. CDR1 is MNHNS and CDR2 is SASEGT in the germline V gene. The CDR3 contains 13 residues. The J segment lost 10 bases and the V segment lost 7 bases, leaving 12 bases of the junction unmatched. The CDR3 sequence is CASKTLRTGRAFF. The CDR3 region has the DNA TGTGCCAGCAAGACTCTAAGGACAGGTCGAGCTTTCTTT.

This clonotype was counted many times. CDR3: CASSHWSGQGVGDQETQYF. CDR3 nucleotides: TGTGCCAGCAGCCATTGGAGCGGGCAGGGTGTTGGGGACCAAGAGACCCAGTACTTC. The rearrangement joins TRBV11-2 to TRBJ2-5; weak D call: TRBD2 (6 bases). CDR1 and CDR2 from the germline V gene are SGHAT and FQNNGV. Trimming stripped 5 bases from V and 0 bases from J, with 25 bases between. The CDR3 covers 19 residues.

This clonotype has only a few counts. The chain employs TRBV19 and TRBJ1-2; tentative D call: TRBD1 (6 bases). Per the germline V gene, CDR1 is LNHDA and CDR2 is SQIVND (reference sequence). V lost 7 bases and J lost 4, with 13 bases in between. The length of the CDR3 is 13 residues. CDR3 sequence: CASTSTGGYGYTF. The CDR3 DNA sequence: TGTGCCAGTACCTCGACAGGAGGCTATGGCTACACCTTC.

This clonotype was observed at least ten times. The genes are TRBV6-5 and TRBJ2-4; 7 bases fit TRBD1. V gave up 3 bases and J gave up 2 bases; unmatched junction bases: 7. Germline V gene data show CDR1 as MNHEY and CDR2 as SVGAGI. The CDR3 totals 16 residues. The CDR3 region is CASSYRTGGTKNIQYF. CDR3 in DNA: TGTGCCAGCAGTTATCGGACAGGAGGTACCAAAAACATTCAGTACTTC.

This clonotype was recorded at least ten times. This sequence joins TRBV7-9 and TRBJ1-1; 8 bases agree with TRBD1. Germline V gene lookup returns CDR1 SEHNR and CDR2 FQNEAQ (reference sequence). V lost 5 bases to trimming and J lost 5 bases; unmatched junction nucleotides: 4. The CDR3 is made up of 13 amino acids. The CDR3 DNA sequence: TGTGCCAGCAGCGCAACAGGGGGAACTGAAGCTTTCTTT. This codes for CASSATGGTEAFF.

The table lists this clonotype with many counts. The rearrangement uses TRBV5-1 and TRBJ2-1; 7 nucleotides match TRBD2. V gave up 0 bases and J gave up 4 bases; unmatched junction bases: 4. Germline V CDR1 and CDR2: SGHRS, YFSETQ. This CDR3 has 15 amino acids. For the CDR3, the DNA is TGCGCCAGCAGCTTGGTAGCGGGCCAATACAATGAGCAGTTCTTC. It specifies CASSLVAGQYNEQFF.

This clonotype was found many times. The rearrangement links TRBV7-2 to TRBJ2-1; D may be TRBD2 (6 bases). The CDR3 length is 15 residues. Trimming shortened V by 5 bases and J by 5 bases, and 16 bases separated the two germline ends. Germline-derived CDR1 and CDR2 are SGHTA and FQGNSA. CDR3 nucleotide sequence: TGTGCCAGCAGCCTCGCGGGGAGCCCCAACAATGAGCAGTTCTTC. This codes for CASSLAGSPNNEQFF.

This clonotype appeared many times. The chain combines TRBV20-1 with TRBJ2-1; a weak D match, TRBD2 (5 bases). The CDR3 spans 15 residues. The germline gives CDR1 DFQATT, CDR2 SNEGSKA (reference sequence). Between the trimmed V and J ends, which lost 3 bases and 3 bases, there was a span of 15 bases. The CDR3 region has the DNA TGCAGTGCTAGTCTAGCTAGCAGATACTACAATGAGCAGTTCTTC. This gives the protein CSASLASRYYNEQFF.

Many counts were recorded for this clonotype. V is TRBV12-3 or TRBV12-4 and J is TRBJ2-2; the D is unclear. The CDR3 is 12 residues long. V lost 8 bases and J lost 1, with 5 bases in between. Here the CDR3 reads CASRRNTGELFF. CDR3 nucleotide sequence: TGTGCCAGCCGGAGGAACACCGGGGAGCTGTTTTTT.

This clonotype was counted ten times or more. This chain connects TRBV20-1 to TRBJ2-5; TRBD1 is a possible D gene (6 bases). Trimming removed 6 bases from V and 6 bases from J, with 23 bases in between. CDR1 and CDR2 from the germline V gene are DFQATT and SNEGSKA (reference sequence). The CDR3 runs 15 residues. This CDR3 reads CSADRRDKGRQTQYF. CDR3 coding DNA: TGCAGTGCGGATCGTCGGGACAAGGGGCGTCAGACCCAGTACTTC.

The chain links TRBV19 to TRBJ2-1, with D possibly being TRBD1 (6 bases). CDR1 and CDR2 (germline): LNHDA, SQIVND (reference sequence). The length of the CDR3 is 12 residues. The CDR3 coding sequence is TGTGCGACAGGACAGTTCTACAATGAGCAGTTCTTC. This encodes CATGQFYNEQFF.

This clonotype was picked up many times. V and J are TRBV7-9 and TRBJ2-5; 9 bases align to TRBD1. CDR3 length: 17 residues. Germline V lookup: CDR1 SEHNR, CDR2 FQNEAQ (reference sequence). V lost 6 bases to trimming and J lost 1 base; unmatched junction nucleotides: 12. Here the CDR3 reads CASSRTSGTGTQETQYF. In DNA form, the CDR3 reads TGTGCCAGCAGTCGTACCTCGGGGACAGGGACCCAAGAGACCCAGTACTTC.

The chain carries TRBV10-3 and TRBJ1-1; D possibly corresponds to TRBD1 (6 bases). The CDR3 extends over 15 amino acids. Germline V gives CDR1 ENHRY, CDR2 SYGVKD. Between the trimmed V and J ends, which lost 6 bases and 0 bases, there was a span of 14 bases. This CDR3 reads CAISPGQHLNTEAFF. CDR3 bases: TGTGCCATCAGCCCCGGACAGCACCTGAACACTGAAGCTTTCTTT.

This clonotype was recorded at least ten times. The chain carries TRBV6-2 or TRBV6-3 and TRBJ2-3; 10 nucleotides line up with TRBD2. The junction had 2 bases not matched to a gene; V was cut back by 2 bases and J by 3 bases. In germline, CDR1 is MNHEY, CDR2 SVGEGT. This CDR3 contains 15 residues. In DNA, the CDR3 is TGTGCCAGCAGTTACGGACTAGCGGAAACAGATACGCAGTATTTT. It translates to CASSYGLAETDTQYF.

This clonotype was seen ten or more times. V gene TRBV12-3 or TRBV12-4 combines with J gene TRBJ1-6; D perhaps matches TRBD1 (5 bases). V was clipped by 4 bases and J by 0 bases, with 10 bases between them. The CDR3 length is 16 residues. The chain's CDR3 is CASSSQGSSYNSPLHF. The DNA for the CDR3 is TGTGCCAGCAGTTCCCAGGGAAGCTCCTATAATTCACCCCTCCACTTT.

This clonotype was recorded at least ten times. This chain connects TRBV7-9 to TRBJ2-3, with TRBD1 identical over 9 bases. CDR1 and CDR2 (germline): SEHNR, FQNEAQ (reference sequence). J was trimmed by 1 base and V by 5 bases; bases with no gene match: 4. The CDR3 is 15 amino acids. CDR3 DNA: TGTGCCAGCAGCCTGAGACAGGGGGGCACAGATACGCAGTATTTT. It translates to CASSLRQGGTDTQYF.

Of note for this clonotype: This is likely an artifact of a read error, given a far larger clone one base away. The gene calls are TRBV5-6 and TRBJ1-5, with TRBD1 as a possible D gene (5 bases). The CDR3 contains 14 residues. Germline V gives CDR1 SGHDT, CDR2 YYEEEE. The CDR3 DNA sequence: TGTGCCAGCAGCTTCGGGGGTAGCAATCAGCTCCAGCATTTT. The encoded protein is CASSFGGSNQLQHF.

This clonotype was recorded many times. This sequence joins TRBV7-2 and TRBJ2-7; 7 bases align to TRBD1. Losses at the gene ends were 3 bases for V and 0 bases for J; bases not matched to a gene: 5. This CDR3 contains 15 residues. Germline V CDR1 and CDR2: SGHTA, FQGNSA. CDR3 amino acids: CASSFRGHPSYEQYF. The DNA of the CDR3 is TGTGCCAGCAGCTTTAGGGGGCACCCCTCCTACGAGCAGTACTTC. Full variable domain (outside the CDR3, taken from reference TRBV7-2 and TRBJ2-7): GAGVSQSPSNKVTEKGKDVELRCDPISGHTALYWYRQSLGQGLEFLIYFQGNSAPDKSGLPSDRFSAERTGGSVSTLTIQRTQQEDSAVYLCASSFRGHPSYEQYFGPGTRLTVT.

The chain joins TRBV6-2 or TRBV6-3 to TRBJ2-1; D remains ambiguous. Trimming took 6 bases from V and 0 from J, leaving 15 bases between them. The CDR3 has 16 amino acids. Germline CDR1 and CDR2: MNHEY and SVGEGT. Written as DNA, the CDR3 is TGTGCCAGCAGCAAAATACGGGCTGCCTCCTACAATGAGCAGTTCTTC. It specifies CASSKIRAASYNEQFF.

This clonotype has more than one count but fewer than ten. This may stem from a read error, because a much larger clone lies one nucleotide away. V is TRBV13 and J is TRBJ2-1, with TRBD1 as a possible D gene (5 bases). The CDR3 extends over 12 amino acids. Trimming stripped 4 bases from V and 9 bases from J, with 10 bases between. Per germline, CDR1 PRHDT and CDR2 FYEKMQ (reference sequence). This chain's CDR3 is CASSYPQGEQFF. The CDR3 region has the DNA TGTGCCAGCAGCTACCCCCAGGGTGAGCAGTTCTTC.

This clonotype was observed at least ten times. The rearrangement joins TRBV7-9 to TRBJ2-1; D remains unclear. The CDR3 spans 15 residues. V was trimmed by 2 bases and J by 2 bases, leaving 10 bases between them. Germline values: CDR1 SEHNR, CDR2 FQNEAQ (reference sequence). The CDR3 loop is CASSLYPLTYNEQFF. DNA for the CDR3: TGTGCCAGCAGCTTATATCCGTTAACCTACAATGAGCAGTTCTTC.

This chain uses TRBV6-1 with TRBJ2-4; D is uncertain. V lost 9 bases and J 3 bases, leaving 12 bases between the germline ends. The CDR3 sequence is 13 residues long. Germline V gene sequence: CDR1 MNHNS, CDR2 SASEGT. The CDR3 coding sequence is TGTGCCAGTCACTCGTCAGACAAAAACATTCAGTACTTC. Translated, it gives CASHSSDKNIQYF.

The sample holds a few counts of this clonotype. CDR3 protein: CASSQQPSGGTDTQYF. CDR3 bases: TGCGCCAGCAGCCAACAGCCTAGCGGGGGCACAGATACGCAGTATTTT. V is TRBV4-3 and J is TRBJ2-3; 9 bases align to TRBD2. This CDR3 is 16 amino acids long. V lost 2 bases, J lost 1 base, and 4 bases stayed unmatched. Per the germline V gene, CDR1 is LGHNA and CDR2 is YSLEER.

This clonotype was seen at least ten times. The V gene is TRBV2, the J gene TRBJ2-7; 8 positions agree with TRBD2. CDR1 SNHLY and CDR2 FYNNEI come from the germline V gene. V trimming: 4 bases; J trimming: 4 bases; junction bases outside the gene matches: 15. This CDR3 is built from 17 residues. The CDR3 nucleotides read TGTGCCAGCAGTGCTTCAGGGACTAGAACCCCCGAGTACGAGCAGTACTTC. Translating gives CASSASGTRTPEYEQYF.

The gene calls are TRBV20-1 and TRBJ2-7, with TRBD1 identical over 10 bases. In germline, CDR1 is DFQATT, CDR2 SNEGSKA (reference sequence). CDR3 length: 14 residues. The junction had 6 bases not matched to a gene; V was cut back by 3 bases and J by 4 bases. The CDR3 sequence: CSAREDRGPYEQYF. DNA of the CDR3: TGCAGTGCTAGGGAAGACAGGGGGCCATACGAGCAGTACTTC.

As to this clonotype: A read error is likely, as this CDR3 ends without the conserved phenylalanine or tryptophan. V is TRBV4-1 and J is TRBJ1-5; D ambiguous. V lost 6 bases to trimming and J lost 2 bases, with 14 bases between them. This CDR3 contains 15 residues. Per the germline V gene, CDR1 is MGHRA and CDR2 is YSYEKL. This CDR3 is CASRPVSGGNQPQHS. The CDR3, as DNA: TGCGCCAGCAGACCTGTCTCGGGTGGCAATCAGCCCCAGCATTCT.

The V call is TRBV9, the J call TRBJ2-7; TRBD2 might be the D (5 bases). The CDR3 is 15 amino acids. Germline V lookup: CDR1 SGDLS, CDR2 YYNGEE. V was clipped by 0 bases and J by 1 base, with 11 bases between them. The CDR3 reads CASSVAPTSSYEQYF. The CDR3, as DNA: TGTGCCAGCAGCGTAGCCCCAACTAGTTCCTACGAGCAGTACTTC.

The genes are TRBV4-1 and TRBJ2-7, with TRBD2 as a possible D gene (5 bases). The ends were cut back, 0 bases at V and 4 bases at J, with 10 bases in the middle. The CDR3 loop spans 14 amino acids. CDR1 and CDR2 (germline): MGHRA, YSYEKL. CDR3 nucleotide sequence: TGCGCCAGCAGCCAAGAAACTAGTGGGTACGAGCAGTACTTC. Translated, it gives CASSQETSGYEQYF.